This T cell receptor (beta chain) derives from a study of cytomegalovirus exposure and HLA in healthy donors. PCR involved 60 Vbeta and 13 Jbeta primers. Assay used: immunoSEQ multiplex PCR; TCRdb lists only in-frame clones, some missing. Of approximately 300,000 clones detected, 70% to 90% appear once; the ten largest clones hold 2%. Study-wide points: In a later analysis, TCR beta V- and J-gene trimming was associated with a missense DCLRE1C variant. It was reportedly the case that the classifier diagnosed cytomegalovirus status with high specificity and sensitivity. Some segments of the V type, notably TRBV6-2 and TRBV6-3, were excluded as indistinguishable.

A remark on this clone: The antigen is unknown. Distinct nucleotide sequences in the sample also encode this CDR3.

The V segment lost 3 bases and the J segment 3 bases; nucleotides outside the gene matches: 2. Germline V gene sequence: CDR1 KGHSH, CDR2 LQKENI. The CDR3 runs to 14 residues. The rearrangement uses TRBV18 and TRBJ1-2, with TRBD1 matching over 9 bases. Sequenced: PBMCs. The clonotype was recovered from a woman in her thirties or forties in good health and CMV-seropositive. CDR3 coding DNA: TGTGCCAGCTCACCGAGGACAGGGGACTATGGCTACACCTTC. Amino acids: CASSPRTGDYGYTF.